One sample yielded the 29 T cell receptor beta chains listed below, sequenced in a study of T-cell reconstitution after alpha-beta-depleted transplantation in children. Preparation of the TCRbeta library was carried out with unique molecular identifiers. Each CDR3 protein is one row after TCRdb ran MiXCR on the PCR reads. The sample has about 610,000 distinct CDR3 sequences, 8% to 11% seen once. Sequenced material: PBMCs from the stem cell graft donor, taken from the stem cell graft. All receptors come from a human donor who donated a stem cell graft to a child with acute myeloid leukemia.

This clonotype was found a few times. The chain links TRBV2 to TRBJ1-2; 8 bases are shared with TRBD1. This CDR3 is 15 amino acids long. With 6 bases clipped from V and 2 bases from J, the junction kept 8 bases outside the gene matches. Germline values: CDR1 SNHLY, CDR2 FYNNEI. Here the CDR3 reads CASSAAGTGNYGYTF. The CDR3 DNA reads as TGTGCCAGCAGCGCCGCCGGGACAGGCAACTATGGCTACACCTTC.

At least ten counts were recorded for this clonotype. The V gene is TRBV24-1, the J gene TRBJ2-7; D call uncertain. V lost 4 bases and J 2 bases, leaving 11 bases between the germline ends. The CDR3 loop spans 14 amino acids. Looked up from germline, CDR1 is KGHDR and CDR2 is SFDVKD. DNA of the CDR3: TGTGCCACCAGTGAGGAACGGTTACCCTACGAGCAGTACTTC. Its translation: CATSEERLPYEQYF.

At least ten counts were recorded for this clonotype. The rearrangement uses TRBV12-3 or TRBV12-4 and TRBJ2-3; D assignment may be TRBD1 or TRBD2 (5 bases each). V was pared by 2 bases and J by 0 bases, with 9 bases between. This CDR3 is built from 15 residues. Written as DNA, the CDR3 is TGTGCCAGCAGTTTAAGGGGAGTCAGCACAGATACGCAGTATTTT. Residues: CASSLRGVSTDTQYF.

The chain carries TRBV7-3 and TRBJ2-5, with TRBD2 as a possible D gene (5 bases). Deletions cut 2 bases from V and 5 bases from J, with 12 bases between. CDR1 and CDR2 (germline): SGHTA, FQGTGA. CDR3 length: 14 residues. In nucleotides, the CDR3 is TGTGCCAGCAGCTTAGCCCAACTAGGGGAGACCCAGTACTTC. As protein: CASSLAQLGETQYF.

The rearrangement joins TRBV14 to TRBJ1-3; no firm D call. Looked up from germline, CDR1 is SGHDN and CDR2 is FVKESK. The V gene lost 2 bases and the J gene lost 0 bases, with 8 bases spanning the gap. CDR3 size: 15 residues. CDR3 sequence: CASSQPGTSGNTIYF. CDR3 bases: TGTGCCAGCAGCCAACCGGGAACCTCTGGAAACACCATATATTTT.

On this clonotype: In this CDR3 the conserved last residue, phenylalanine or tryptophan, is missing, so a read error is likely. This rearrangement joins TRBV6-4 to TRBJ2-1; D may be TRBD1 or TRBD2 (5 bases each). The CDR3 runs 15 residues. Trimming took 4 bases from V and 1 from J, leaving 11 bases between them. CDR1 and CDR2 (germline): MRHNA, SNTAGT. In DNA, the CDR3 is TGTGCCAGCAGTGCCCGTTGGGGGTCCTACAATGAGCAGTTCTGC. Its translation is CASSARWGSYNEQFC.

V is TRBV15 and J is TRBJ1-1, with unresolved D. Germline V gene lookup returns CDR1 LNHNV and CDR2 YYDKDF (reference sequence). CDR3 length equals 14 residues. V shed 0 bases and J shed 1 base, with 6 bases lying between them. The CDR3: CATSRDQRNTEAFF. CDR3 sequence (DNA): TGTGCCACCAGCAGAGATCAAAGGAACACTGAAGCTTTCTTT.

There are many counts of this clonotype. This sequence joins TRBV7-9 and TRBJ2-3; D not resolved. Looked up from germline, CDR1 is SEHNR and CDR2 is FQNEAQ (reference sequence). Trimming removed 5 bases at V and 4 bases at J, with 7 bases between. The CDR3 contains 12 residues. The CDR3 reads CASSPSPDTQYF. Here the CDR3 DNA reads TGTGCCAGCAGCCCCTCCCCAGATACGCAGTATTTT. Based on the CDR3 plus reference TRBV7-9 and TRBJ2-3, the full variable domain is DTGVSQNPRHKITKRGQNVTFRCDPISEHNRLYWYRQTLGQGPEFLTYFQNEAQLEKSRLLSDRFSAERPKGSFSTLEIQRTEQGDSAMYLCASSPSPDTQYFGPGTRLTVL.

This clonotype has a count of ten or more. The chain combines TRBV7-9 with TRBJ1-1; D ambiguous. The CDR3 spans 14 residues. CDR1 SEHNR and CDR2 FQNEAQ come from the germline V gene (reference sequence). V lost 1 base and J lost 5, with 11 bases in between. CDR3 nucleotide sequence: TGTGCCAGCAGCTTAGGTGGGGTAGAAACTGAAGCTTTCTTT. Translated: CASSLGGVETEAFF.

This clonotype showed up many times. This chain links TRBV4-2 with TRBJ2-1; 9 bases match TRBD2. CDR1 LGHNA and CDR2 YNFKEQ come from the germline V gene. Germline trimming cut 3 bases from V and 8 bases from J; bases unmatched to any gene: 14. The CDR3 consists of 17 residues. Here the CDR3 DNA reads TGTGCCAGCAGCCATACCTTGGGGGCGGGAGGGCCCCATGAGCAGTTCTTC. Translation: CASSHTLGAGGPHEQFF.

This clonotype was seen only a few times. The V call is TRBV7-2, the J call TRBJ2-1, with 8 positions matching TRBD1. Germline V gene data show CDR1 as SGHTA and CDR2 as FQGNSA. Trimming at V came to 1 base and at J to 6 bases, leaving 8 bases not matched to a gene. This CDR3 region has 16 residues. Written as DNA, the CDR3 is TGTGCCAGCAGCTTAGTTGGGACAGGATCTATCAATGAGCAGTTCTTC. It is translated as CASSLVGTGSINEQFF.

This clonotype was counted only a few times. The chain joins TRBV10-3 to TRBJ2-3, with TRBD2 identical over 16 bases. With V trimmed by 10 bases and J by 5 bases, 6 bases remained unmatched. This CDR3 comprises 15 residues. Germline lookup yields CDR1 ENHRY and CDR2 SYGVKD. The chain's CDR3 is CATGTSGRAGDTQYF. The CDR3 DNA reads TGTGCCACCGGGACTAGCGGGAGGGCAGGAGATACGCAGTATTTT.

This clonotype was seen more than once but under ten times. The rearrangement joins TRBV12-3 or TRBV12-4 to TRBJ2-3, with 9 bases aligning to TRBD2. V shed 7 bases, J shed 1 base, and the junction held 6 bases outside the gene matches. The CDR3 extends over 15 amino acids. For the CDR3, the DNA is TGTGCCAGCACTCCCCAGCGGGAGGGCACAGATACGCAGTATTTT. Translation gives CASTPQREGTDTQYF.

CDR3 protein: CASSFRSGTGGTDTQYF. DNA for the CDR3: TGTGCCAGCAGCTTTCGTTCCGGGACAGGGGGCACAGATACGCAGTATTTT. V usage is TRBV7-2 and J usage is TRBJ2-3, with 10 bases that match TRBD1. The CDR3 extends over 17 amino acids. Unmatched junction bases numbered 7, after V lost 3 bases and J lost 1 base. Germline V CDR1 and CDR2: SGHTA, FQGNSA. The entire variable domain, with the rest obtained from reference TRBV7-2 and TRBJ2-3, is as follows: GAGVSQSPSNKVTEKGKDVELRCDPISGHTALYWYRQSLGQGLEFLIYFQGNSAPDKSGLPSDRFSAERTGGSVSTLTIQRTQQEDSAVYLCASSFRSGTGGTDTQYFGPGTRLTVL.

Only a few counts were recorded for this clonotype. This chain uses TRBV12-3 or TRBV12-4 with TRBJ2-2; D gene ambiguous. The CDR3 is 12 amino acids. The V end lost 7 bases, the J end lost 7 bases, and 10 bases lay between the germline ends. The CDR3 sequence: CASTTRIGELFF. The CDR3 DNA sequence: TGTGCCAGCACCACGAGGATCGGGGAGCTGTTTTTT.

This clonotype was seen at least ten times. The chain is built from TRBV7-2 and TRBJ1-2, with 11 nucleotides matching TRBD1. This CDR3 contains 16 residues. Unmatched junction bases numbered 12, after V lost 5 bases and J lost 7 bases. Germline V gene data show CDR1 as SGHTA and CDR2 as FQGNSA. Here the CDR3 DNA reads TGTGCCAGCAGCCTCGGACAGGGGGCTAGTTCGAGTGGCTACACCTTC. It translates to CASSLGQGASSSGYTF.

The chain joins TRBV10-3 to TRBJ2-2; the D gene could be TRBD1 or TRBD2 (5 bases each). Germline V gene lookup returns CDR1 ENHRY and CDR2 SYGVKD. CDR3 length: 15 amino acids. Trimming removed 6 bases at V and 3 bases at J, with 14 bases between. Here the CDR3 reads CAISARDRYTGELFF. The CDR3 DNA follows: TGTGCCATCAGCGCCCGGGACCGCTACACCGGGGAGCTGTTTTTT.

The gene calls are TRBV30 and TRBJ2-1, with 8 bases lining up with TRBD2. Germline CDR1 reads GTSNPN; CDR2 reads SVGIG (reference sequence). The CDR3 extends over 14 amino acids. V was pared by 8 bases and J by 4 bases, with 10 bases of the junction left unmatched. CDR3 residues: CAGVLAGPYNEQFF. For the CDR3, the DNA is TGTGCCGGGGTCCTAGCGGGCCCGTACAATGAGCAGTTCTTC.

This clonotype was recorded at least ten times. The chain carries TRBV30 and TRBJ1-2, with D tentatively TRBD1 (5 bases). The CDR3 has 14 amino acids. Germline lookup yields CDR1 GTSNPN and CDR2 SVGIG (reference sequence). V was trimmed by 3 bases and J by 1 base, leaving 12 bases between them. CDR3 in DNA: TGTGCCTGGAGAGACTTGGGGGTTAACTATGGCTACACCTTC. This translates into CAWRDLGVNYGYTF.

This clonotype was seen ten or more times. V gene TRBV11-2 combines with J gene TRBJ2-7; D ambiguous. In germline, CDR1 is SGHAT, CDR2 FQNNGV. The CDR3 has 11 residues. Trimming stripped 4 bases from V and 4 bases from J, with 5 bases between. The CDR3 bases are TGTGCCAGCAGCTCTCAATACGAGCAGTACTTC. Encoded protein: CASSSQYEQYF.

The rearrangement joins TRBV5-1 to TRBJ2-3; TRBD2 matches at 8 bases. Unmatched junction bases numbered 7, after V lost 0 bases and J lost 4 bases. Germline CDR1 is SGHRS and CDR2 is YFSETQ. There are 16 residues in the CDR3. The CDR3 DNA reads TGCGCCAGCAGCTTGGCGCCAGCGGGAGAGGCAGATACGCAGTATTTT. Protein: CASSLAPAGEADTQYF. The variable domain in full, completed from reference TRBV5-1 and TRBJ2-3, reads KAGVTQTPRYLIKTRGQQVTLSCSPISGHRSVSWYQQTPGQGLQFLFEYFSETQRNKGNFPGRFSGRQFSNSRSEMNVSTLELGDSALYLCASSLAPAGEADTQYFGPGTRLTVL.

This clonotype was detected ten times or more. CDR3 sequence: CASSPSLAGAYNEQFF. As DNA, the CDR3 is TGTGCCAGCAGCCCGTCCCTAGCGGGAGCTTACAATGAGCAGTTCTTC. The V gene is TRBV7-3, the J gene TRBJ2-1, with TRBD2 matching over 10 bases. Germline CDR1 SGHTA, CDR2 FQGTGA. There are 16 residues in the CDR3. V gave up 5 bases and J gave up 4 bases; unmatched junction bases: 8.

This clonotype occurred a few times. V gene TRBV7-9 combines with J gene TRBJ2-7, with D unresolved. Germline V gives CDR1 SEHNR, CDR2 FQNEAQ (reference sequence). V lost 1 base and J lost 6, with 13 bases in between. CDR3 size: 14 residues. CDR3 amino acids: CASSLVADSGEQYF. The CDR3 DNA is TGTGCCAGCAGCTTAGTCGCCGACTCCGGCGAGCAGTACTTC.

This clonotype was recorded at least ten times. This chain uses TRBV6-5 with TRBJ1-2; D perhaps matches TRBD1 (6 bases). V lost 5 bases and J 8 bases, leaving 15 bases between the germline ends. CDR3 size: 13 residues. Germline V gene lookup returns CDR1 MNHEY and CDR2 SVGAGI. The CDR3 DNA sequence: TGTGCCAGCAGTCACCGGGGGGCCGAAGGCTACACCTTC. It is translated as CASSHRGAEGYTF.

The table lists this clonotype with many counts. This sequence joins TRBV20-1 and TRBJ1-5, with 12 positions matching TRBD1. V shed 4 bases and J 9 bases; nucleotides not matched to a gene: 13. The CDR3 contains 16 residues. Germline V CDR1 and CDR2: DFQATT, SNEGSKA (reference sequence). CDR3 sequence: CSAILRDRGPSWPQHF. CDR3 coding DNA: TGCAGTGCTATTTTACGGGACAGGGGGCCCTCTTGGCCCCAGCATTTT.

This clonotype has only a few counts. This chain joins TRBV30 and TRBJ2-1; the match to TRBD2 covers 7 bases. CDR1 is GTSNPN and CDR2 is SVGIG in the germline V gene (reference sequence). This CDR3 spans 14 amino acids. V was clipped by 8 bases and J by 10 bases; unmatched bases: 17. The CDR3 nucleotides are TGTGCCGGAGCTGGGAGGACTAGGCCGGGGGAGCAGTTCTTC. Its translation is CAGAGRTRPGEQFF.

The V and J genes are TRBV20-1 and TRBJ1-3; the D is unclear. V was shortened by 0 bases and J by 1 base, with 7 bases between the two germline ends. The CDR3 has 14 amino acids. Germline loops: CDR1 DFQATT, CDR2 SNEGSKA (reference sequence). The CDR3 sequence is CSARDYKSGNTIYF. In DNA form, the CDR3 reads TGCAGTGCTAGAGATTACAAGTCTGGAAACACCATATATTTT.

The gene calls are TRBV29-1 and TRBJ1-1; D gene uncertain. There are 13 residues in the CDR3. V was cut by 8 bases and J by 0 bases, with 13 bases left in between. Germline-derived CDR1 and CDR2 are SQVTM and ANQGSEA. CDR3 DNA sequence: TGCAGCACCCGAGGGCAAGTGAACACTGAAGCTTTCTTT. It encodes CSTRGQVNTEAFF.

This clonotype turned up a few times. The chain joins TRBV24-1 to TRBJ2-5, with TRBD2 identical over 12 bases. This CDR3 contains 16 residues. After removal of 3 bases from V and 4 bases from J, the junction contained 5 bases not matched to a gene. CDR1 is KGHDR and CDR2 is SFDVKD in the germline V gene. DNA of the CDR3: TGTGCCACCAGTGATGATAGACTAGCGGGAGTAGAGACCCAGTACTTC. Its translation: CATSDDRLAGVETQYF.